The text below deals with one T cell receptor beta chain. The antigen is undetermined. Trimming took off 5 bases at V and 5 bases at J, with 9 bases between the two ends. This CDR3 has 12 amino acids. CDR1 and CDR2 from the germline V gene are SGHRS and YFSETQ. The PCR was carried out with 60 Vbeta primers and 13 Jbeta primers. Original handling: Roughly 9.9 million shared chains were among the roughly 80 million unique TCR beta chains that a later analysis counted. Data came from immunoSEQ multiplex PCR; TCRdb stores just in-frame clones and leaves some out. V and J calls and clone size are given by that table; D and trimming were obtained from the DNA. Counted here are some 160,000 clones, around 77% occurring once; the ten biggest clones make up 2.2%. These data belong to a study of cytomegalovirus exposure and HLA in healthy donors. Study-wide findings and caveats: The study flagged 150 to 200 TCR beta chains as cytomegalovirus-associated. The classifier reportedly diagnosed cytomegalovirus status with high specificity and sensitivity. Indistinguishability led to the exclusion of some V segments, TRBV6-2 and TRBV6-3 included.

The source is a man aged 45 to 65 in good health and CMV-seropositive. The material sequenced was PBMCs. The genes are TRBV5-1 and TRBJ2-3; D is uncertain. The CDR3 loop is CASRGPGDTQYF. The CDR3 bases are TGCGCCAGCAGGGGCCCCGGAGATACGCAGTATTTT. The complete variable domain, with remaining parts taken from reference TRBV5-1 and TRBJ2-3, reads KAGVTQTPRYLIKTRGQQVTLSCSPISGHRSVSWYQQTPGQGLQFLFEYFSETQRNKGNFPGRFSGRQFSNSRSEMNVSTLELGDSALYLCASRGPGDTQYFGPGTRLTVL.